This is a list of T cell receptor beta chains from one sample in a study of post-analysis software for immune sequencing data. TCRdb itself ran the PCR reads through MiXCR, one entry per CDR3 protein. Of 650,000 to 850,000 distinct CDR3 sequences in the sample, about 53% were seen once. The sample taken for sequencing was blood. Receptors were obtained from a girl between 10 and 17 years old with multiple sclerosis. Each CDR3 is given with its conserved first and last residue. D genes are given only for firm matches. Clone size is stated in some rows and not others, as once, few, many or a class when expanded.

size	D	V	J	CDR3	DNA
-	TRBD2	TRBV4-1	TRBJ2-3	CASSQGETSGSGDTQYF	TGCGCCAGCAGCCAAGGGGAGACTAGCGGGAGTGGAGATACGCAGTATTTT
-	-	TRBV30	TRBJ1-4	CAWSEGSGLSYEKLFF	TGTGCCTGGAGCGAAGGGTCGGGACTGAGCTATGAAAAACTGTTTTTT
once	-	TRBV7-9	TRBJ1-1	CASSRAGPLNTEAFF	TGTGCCAGCAGCAGGGCCGGACCGTTGAACACTGAAGCTTTCTTT
-	TRBD1	TRBV19	TRBJ2-7	CASRTGDHEQYF	TGTGCCAGTAGGACAGGGGACCACGAGCAGTACTTC
-	-	TRBV7-3	TRBJ2-1	CASPEAFYNEQFF	TGTGCCAGCCCTGAGGCCTTCTACAATGAGCAGTTCTTC
-	TRBD1	TRBV20-1	TRBJ2-7	CSASTTGERGYEQYF	TGCAGTGCTAGTACGACAGGGGAGAGGGGCTACGAGCAGTACTTC
-	-	TRBV10-3	TRBJ2-4	CAISEFEGGRAKNIQYF	TGTGCCATCAGTGAGTTTGAGGGGGGTCGTGCCAAAAACATTCAGTACTTC
-	-	TRBV15	TRBJ2-5	CATSRDGGPRETQYF	TGTGCCACCAGCAGAGATGGGGGCCCCCGAGAGACCCAGTACTTC
-	-	TRBV2	TRBJ1-1	CASGEGTEAFF	TGTGCCAGCGGGGAGGGGACTGAAGCTTTCTTT
few	-	TRBV29-1	TRBJ1-6	CSVAAGLGGSPLHF	TGCAGCGTTGCGGCAGGCCTAGGGGGTTCACCCCTCCACTTT
-	-	TRBV5-1	TRBJ2-3	CASSLEGLSFTDTQYF	TGCGCCAGCAGCTTGGAAGGACTATCCTTCACAGATACGCAGTATTTT
-	-	TRBV3-1	TRBJ2-7	CASSQGGLVIYEQYF	TGTGCCAGCAGCCAAGGCGGACTGGTGATCTACGAGCAGTACTTC
-	-	TRBV20-1	TRBJ2-1	CSARTRDPRSEQFF	TGCAGTGCTAGGACACGGGACCCAAGGAGTGAGCAGTTCTTC
-	TRBD1	TRBV29-1	TRBJ1-1	CSASGTEGAAAFF	TGCAGCGCTTCCGGGACAGAGGGCGCGGCAGCTTTCTTT
-	-	TRBV5-1	TRBJ1-6	CASSFVPGRYDSPLHF	TGCGCCAGCAGCTTTGTCCCCGGCAGGTATGATTCACCCCTCCACTTT
-	-	TRBV5-1	TRBJ2-7	CASSLEGSDYEQYF	TGCGCCAGCAGCTTGGAGGGTAGCGACTACGAGCAGTACTTC
-	-	TRBV4-1	TRBJ2-6	CASSQDLASGANVLTF	TGCGCCAGCAGCCAAGATCTAGCGTCTGGGGCCAACGTCCTGACTTTC
-	-	TRBV2	TRBJ2-5	CASSEGRSETQYF	TGTGCCAGCAGTGAGGGGAGGAGCGAGACCCAGTACTTC
-	TRBD2	TRBV5-1	TRBJ2-3	CATNKGGPVATDTQYF	TGCGCCACTAATAAGGGAGGGCCGGTAGCAACAGATACGCAGTATTTT
few	TRBD1	TRBV6-1	TRBJ2-1	CASSVQGNSYNEQFF	TGTGCCAGCAGTGTACAGGGGAACTCCTACAATGAGCAGTTCTTC
-	TRBD1	TRBV29-1	TRBJ2-1	CSVRPRTGVSYNEQFF	TGCAGCGTTCGCCCTCGCACAGGGGTCTCCTACAATGAGCAGTTCTTC
few	-	TRBV25-1	TRBJ2-7	CASSEFSGAYEQYF	TGTGCCAGCAGTGAATTCTCGGGGGCCTACGAGCAGTACTTC